This TCR beta chain was sequenced during a study of blood T cell repertoires in COVID-19. On the study more broadly: Sites across the United States, Italy and Spain contributed samples from acute and convalescent COVID-19.

Assay: immunoSEQ multiplex PCR; the TCRdb copy retains only in-frame clones and omits some. The table has 250,000 or so clones, 82% seen once. The CDR3 length is 16 residues. Trimming took 0 bases from V and 0 from J; bases not matched to a gene: 3. Germline lookup yields CDR1 MGHRA and CDR2 YSYEKL. The chain uses TRBV4-1 and TRBJ2-7; 9 bases are shared with TRBD2. Material for sequencing was peripheral blood. The TCR comes from a woman aged 18 to 35 with acute or convalescent COVID-19. The CDR3 reads CASSQDASGASYEQYF. The CDR3 DNA sequence: TGCGCCAGCAGCCAAGATGCTAGCGGGGCCTCCTACGAGCAGTACTTC.